The clone carrying this T cell receptor beta chain was counted many times. The antigen is not known. CDR3 length equals 12 residues. Trimming pared 1 base from V and 9 bases from J, leaving 7 bases between. CDR1 and CDR2 (germline): SGHAT, FQNNGV. TCRdb processed the 5' RACE reads anew with MiXCR; each CDR3 protein has one entry. The sample has around 250,000 distinct CDR3 sequences; less than 9% are singletons. This record belongs to a study of T cells after yellow fever vaccination. Findings and caveats of the study: In post-booster samples, most primary-vaccination clones reappeared (approximately 96% CD4, nearly 90% CD8). The secondary response showed a weaker magnitude and a faster peak, day 5 versus 15.

This chain uses TRBV11-2 with TRBJ2-1, with D possibly matching TRBD1 (5 bases). The specimen comprised CD4+ T cells sorted from PBMCs, sampled 15 days after the yellow fever booster vaccination. This clonotype was obtained from a man aged 25 to 40 who received the YFV17D yellow fever vaccine. The CDR3 region has the DNA TGTGCCAGCAGCTTAGGGGGCGTTGAGCAGTTCTTC. It encodes CASSLGGVEQFF.